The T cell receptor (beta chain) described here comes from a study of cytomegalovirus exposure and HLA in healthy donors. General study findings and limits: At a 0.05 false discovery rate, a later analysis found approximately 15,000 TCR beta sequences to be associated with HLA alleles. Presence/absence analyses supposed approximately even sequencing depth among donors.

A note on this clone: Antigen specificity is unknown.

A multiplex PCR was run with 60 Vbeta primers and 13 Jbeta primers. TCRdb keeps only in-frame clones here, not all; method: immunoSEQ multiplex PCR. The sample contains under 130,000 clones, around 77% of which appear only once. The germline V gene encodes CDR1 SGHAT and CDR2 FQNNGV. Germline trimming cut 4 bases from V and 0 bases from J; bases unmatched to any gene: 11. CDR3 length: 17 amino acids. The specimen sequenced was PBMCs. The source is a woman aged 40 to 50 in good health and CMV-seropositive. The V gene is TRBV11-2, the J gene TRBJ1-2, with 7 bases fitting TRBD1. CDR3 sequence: CASSSLQGFSSNYGYTF. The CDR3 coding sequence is TGTGCCAGCAGCTCACTACAGGGGTTCTCCTCTAACTATGGCTACACCTTC.